These 25 T cell receptor beta chains were sequenced from one sample in a study of T cells expressing NK-cell markers. TCRdb re-analyzed the 5' RACE reads; it lists each CDR3 protein once, without DNA. The sample is made up of about 410,000 distinct CDR3 sequences, and the top ten hold over 8.5% of it. The source material was blood T cells: a sorted CD56 or NKG2C T cell subset, CD4+ or CD8+ T cells, or bulk PBMC T cells (not recorded which). These receptors all stem from a woman between 50 and 59 years old in good health.

This chain uses TRBV7-9 with TRBJ2-1; TCRdb lists TRBD1, though no DNA is available to test this call. The germline V gene has CDR1 SEHNR and CDR2 FQNEAQ (reference sequence). This CDR3 region has 13 residues. This CDR3 is CASSPSGGREQFF.

The chain recombines TRBV7-3 with TRBJ2-3; the TCRdb call, TRBD2, lacks DNA for checking. The CDR3 extends over 14 amino acids. The germline gives CDR1 SGHTA, CDR2 FQGTGA. The CDR3 spells CASSYQGGPDTQYF.

This sequence joins TRBV20-1 and TRBJ2-1; TCRdb's D call of TRBD1 is untestable without DNA. This CDR3 comprises 16 residues. The germline gives CDR1 DFQATT, CDR2 SNEGSKA (reference sequence). This CDR3 is CSALELGTGAYNEQFF.

The chain uses TRBV12-3 or TRBV12-4 and TRBJ2-3. This CDR3 contains 14 residues. CDR3 protein: CASNLARRTDTQYF.

The chain employs TRBV9 and TRBJ2-6; TCRdb outputs TRBD1, but without DNA this stays unchecked. The germline gives CDR1 SGDLS, CDR2 YYNGEE. The CDR3 length is 16 residues. This CDR3 is CASSDSRDSGANVLTF.

The rearrangement links TRBV30 to TRBJ1-2. The CDR3 is 11 amino acids. CDR1 and CDR2 from the germline V gene are GTSNPN and SVGIG (reference sequence). The CDR3 reads CAWSAVSGYTF.

The V and J genes are TRBV5-1 and TRBJ2-2; TCRdb calls TRBD2, which cannot be checked without DNA. The CDR3 runs 18 residues. Germline CDR1 and CDR2: SGHRS and YFSETQ. This chain's CDR3 is CASSLSGFGGTNTGELFF.

The chain is built from TRBV10-2 and TRBJ2-7; without DNA, the TCRdb call of TRBD1 cannot be checked. Germline loops: CDR1 WSHSY, CDR2 SAAADI. The CDR3 extends over 13 amino acids. CDR3 amino acids: CASRDRGNYEQYF.

The chain links TRBV20-1 to TRBJ2-1; lacking DNA, the TRBD2 call made by TCRdb goes unchecked. The length of the CDR3 is 14 residues. The germline gives CDR1 DFQATT, CDR2 SNEGSKA (reference sequence). The CDR3 sequence is CSARGLGSINEQFF.

This sequence joins TRBV15 and TRBJ1-1. The length of the CDR3 is 15 residues. CDR1 is LNHNV and CDR2 is YYDKDF in the germline V gene (reference sequence). This chain's CDR3 is CATSRDLSAYTEAFF.

J is TRBJ1-2 and V is TRBV20-1; TCRdb's assignment of TRBD1 cannot be checked, as there is no DNA. CDR1 and CDR2 (germline): DFQATT, SNEGSKA (reference sequence). The CDR3 has 17 amino acids. CDR3 in amino acids: CSARDHLGGQTNYGYTF.

The rearrangement uses TRBV20-1 and TRBJ2-3; the D call from TCRdb, TRBD1, cannot be confirmed without DNA. This CDR3 has 15 residues. The germline V gene encodes CDR1 DFQATT and CDR2 SNEGSKA (reference sequence). The CDR3 protein is CSAPGRGIGTDTQYF.

The chain uses TRBV24-1 and TRBJ2-5; TCRdb indicates TRBD1, and absent DNA this call remains unverified. Germline assignment: CDR1 KGHDR and CDR2 SFDVKD. The CDR3 consists of 14 residues. CDR3 amino acids: CATSAKDRGGTQYF.

The chain is built from TRBV18 and TRBJ2-1; absent DNA, TCRdb's TRBD1 call cannot be checked. The CDR3 runs 17 residues. Germline CDR1 is KGHSH and CDR2 is LQKENI. The CDR3 loop is CASSPSNPQSSYNEQFF.

The J gene is TRBJ2-1, the V gene TRBV27; there is no DNA to check the TCRdb D call of TRBD1. The germline V gene encodes CDR1 MNHEY and CDR2 SMNVEV (reference sequence). CDR3 length: 16 residues. CDR3 residues: CASSPRGVGLRNEQFF.

The chain combines TRBV20-1 with TRBJ2-7; the D call from TCRdb, TRBD2, cannot be confirmed without DNA. CDR3 length equals 15 residues. CDR1 and CDR2 from the germline V gene are DFQATT and SNEGSKA (reference sequence). The CDR3 reads CSAPRQRSRYYEQYF.

The chain joins TRBV11-1 to TRBJ1-6; the D call of TRBD1 rests on TCRdb alone, since no DNA is present to check it. The germline CDR1 and CDR2 sequences are SGHAT and FQDESV (reference sequence). The CDR3 spans 14 residues. The CDR3 sequence: CASSFGDTSSPLHF.

V and J are TRBV12-3 or TRBV12-4 and TRBJ1-1; TCRdb's D call of TRBD1 is untestable without DNA. The CDR3 loop spans 19 amino acids. The CDR3 sequence is CASSLSRPGTGEVGFEAFF.

CDR3 residues: CASSLYSNTEAFF. The V call is TRBV7-6, the J call TRBJ1-1. Per germline, CDR1 SGHVS and CDR2 FNYEAQ. There are 13 residues in the CDR3.

The CDR3 loop reads CASSESRGLASEQFF. The rearrangement joins TRBV25-1 to TRBJ2-1; TCRdb selects TRBD2, and the lack of DNA leaves this call unchecked. The germline V gene has CDR1 MGHDK and CDR2 SYGVNS. This CDR3 is 15 amino acids long.

The chain combines TRBV2 with TRBJ2-7; the TCRdb call, TRBD1, lacks DNA for checking. The CDR3 totals 14 residues. The V gene's germline CDR1 is SNHLY and CDR2 FYNNEI. The CDR3: CASSEGSGHYEQYF.

This sequence joins TRBV11-2 and TRBJ2-1; no DNA is available, so the TRBD1 call from TCRdb remains unchecked. The CDR3 is 14 amino acids. The V gene's germline CDR1 is SGHAT and CDR2 FQNNGV. CDR3 amino acids: CASSFRRGDNEQFF.

The chain joins TRBV5-1 to TRBJ2-7; as DNA is missing, the TRBD1 call by TCRdb cannot be tested. This CDR3 contains 15 residues. The V gene's germline CDR1 is SGHRS and CDR2 YFSETQ. The CDR3 is CASSKSGGDAYEQYF.

The genes are TRBV3-1 and TRBJ2-3. There are 16 residues in the CDR3. The V gene's germline CDR1 is LGHDT and CDR2 YNNKEL (reference sequence). CDR3 sequence: CASSFKEDRNTDTQYF.

The chain employs TRBV19 and TRBJ2-7; TCRdb reports TRBD2, a call that lacks DNA to check it against. The CDR3 extends over 17 amino acids. Germline CDR1 is LNHDA and CDR2 is SQIVND (reference sequence). The CDR3 sequence: CASSGGLAGGSSYEQYF.